A selection of T cell receptor beta chains follows, all from one sample in a study of monozygotic twins with inflammatory bowel disease. TCRdb reprocessed the 5' RACE reads; each CDR3 protein has one entry and no DNA is given. This table lists fewer than 400,000 distinct CDR3 sequences. Material for sequencing was blood. These receptors originate from a human donor with ulcerative colitis or Crohn's disease, or a healthy co-twin of an affected twin (not recorded which). The CDR3 runs from the conserved cysteine through the conserved F or W. Each record gives: J gene, CDR3 length, V gene, CDR3 protein.

>TRBJ2-7|15|TRBV27
CASSSPGQGLREQYF
>TRBJ2-5|14|TRBV5-1
CASSPGTAPETQYF
>TRBJ2-1|15|TRBV12-3/TRBV12-4
CASSPSGGIHNEQFF
>TRBJ2-1|13|TRBV6-1
CASRLYRVGEQFF
>TRBJ2-1|16|TRBV5-6
CASSLDPGGNYNEQFF
>TRBJ2-1|13|TRBV6-4
CASSDDSNNEQFF
>TRBJ2-7|15|TRBV12-3/TRBV12-4
CASSSLAGVSGEQYF
>TRBJ2-7|14|TRBV27
CASSLAGGDYEQYF
>TRBJ2-4|17|TRBV4-3
CASSQDGQGVSKNIQYF
>TRBJ2-3|15|TRBV2
CASSESALGTDTQYF
>TRBJ2-2|16|TRBV28
CASSSPLLADHGELFF
>TRBJ2-1|14|TRBV5-1
CASKSSGGKDEQFF
>TRBJ2-1|13|TRBV30
CAWSNGGNNEQFF
>TRBJ1-6|15|TRBV3-1
CASSQKTGVNSPLHF
>TRBJ1-5|12|TRBV20-1
CSVNDPKRPQHF
>TRBJ2-1|16|TRBV7-9
CASSSLTSGIFHEQFF
>TRBJ2-2|16|TRBV10-3
CAISETGGTYTGELFF
>TRBJ1-5|14|TRBV5-1
CASSLAGVGQPQHF